This T cell receptor beta chain was identified during a study of blood T cells in healthy people across ages (dated by TCRdb to between 2015 and 2017). Notes on the research overall: Template switching captured roughly one uniquely barcoded TCR beta cDNA molecule per two T cells in model experiments. To track age-related changes in TCR beta repertoire diversity, the study relied on deep sequencing normalized with unique cDNA molecular identifiers. Two additional independent replicas of 1 million unique cDNA reads from the same blood draw were analyzed for two donors (one aged 18 to 30 and one aged 80 or older). Donors were grouped into four age groups: young (average approximately 16 years), middle-aged (39), aged (roughly 67) and long-lived (approximately 81). Here is what the overall study found, with its caveats: Observed TCR beta diversity per million T cells fell roughly linearly with age, and a significant reduction was already apparent by age around 39. Estimates of total diversity based on one million sequenced T cells were considered lower bounds and underestimates. Observed TCR beta diversity correlated strongly with the percentage of naive T cells measured by flow cytometry. The long-lived group showed more naive CD4+ T cells, fewer expanded clones and increased TCR diversity than the aged group, suggesting age selection. Because the CMV infection status of the donors was unknown, age-related changes in expanded clonotypes may potentially have been confounded. Since profiling was done on bulk unsorted PBMCs, naive and antigen-experienced compartments could not be conclusively compared.

The CDR1 and CDR2 encoded by the germline V gene are SGHAT and FQNNGV. The CDR3 holds 16 amino acids from the cysteine to the phenylalanine. Just the 48-base CDR3 DNA is kept, in frame starting at base 1. Libraries were built with 5' RACE. The sequencing machine was an Illumina HiSeq 2500. A second PCR of about 6 to 11 cycles was run with a J-beta primer mix and a sample-barcoded 5' primer. A unique molecular identifier was introduced onto each TCR beta cDNA molecule by a template-switch 5' adaptor carrying 12 random nucleotides. Each sample yielded at least 3 million CDR3-containing paired-end reads. The Mint cDNA synthesis kit, primed by a TRBC-specific oligonucleotide, was used to synthesize first-strand cDNA from all RNA. Following uracil-DNA glycosylase treatment, all cDNA underwent a first 18-cycle PCR with the universal primers M1SS and BC2_uni_R. The paper's data handling went like this. Each sample was normalized by randomly selecting 1 million high-quality reads, each carrying a distinct molecular identifier. Reads sharing molecular identifiers were discarded rather than binned into consensus sequences. MiTCR, with a Q25 quality threshold and the strictest error-elimination algorithm, was used for CDR3 identification, clonotype clustering and error correction. A nonparametric unseen species model with Euler transformation was used to estimate a lower bound on total TCR beta diversity. Using fastp trimming at Q25 and MiXCR clonotype assembly, TCRdb reanalyzed the public sequencing data and kept in-frame beta chains. Every CDR3 protein is listed once, alongside the most common genes and DNA of its rows. It is TCRdb's table, rather than the study itself, that gives the V and J calls and clone size. This sample gives roughly 1,000,000 distinct CDR3 sequences in total; approximately 25% of them show up just once. Of the sample, approximately 0.7% is held by the ten largest clones.

This clonotype was seen a handful of times. The antigen it binds to is not known. Sequence at one end of the junction differs from germline and may be a read error. The approximately 39 donors, aged about 6 to 95 years, were systemically healthy Caucasian individuals from Russia. Roughly 9 milliliters of peripheral blood were drawn from each donor into EDTA-treated Vacutainer tubes. Ficoll-Paque density-gradient centrifugation was used to isolate PBMCs, with at least 6.5 million obtained per sample. Trizol reagent was used to extract total RNA from PBMCs, with at least 5.5 micrograms per sample. Naive CD45RAhigh/CD27high T cell percentages were measured by flow cytometry on a PBMC aliquot from every donor. The data also belong to a second study, concerning T cells of mothers and their children. In that second paper, the authors write: Nine systemically healthy Caucasian individuals, comprising three mothers and their six children, were included as donors. cDNA synthesis consumed the entire amount of extracted RNA, loaded at about 1.5 ug RNA in each 15 ul reaction. Sample barcodes and 2-4 random nucleotides were added via the M1S primer in the second PCR. More than 9 million TCR beta CDR3 reads were obtained from each mother, and 2.5 million to 3 million reads were obtained from each child. Thymic selection shapes the output of TCR recombination in a similar way in related and unrelated pairs, and inherited differences have a minor effect. Normalized repertoire overlap was always slightly but never significantly higher in related than unrelated mother-child pairs. No persistent microchimeric T cell clones were found, with a detection sensitivity of 85 to 100 clones per million clonotypes. Deep NGS was used in the study to compare the TCR beta repertoires of mothers and children and to look for features that separate related mother-child pairs from unrelated individuals. On average, the children were approximately 11 +/- 4 years old, while the mothers were approximately 40 +/- 4 years old. Libraries were sequenced on Illumina HiSeq 2000 with 100+100 nt paired-end reads after adapter ligation with NEBNext reagents. To avoid cross-contamination, the mother libraries and the child libraries were prepared a month apart and sequenced in separate runs. For each donor, somewhere between about 450,000 and 2,000,000 distinct TCR beta clonotypes were identified. Naive TCR beta clonotypes were estimated from low-frequency clonotypes matched to each donor's FACS-determined naive share, without sorting.

This chain is built from TRBV11-2 and TRBJ2-3; the D segment is perhaps TRBD1 or TRBD2, each sharing 6 matched bases. What was sequenced was blood. This TCR was recovered from a girl aged 2-9 years in good health. The CDR3 is CASSLAGAQGGETQYF. The nucleotide sequence is TGTGCCAGCAGCTTAGCGGGGGCTCAGGGTGGTGAGACCCAGTACTTT.